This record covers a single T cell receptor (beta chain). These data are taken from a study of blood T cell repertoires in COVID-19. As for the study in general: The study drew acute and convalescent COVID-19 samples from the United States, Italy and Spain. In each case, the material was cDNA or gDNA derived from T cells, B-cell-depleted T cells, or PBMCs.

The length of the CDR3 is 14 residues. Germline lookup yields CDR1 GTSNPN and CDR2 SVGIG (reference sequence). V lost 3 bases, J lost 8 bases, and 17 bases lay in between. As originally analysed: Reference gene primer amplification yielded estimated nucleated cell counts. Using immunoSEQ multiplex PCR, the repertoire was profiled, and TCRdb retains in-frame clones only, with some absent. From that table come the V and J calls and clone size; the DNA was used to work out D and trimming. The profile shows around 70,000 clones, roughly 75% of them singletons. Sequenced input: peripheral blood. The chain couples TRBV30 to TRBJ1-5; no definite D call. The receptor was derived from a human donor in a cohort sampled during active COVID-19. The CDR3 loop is CAWSVVSAGEPQHF. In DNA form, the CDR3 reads TGTGCCTGGAGCGTGGTCTCGGCCGGGGAGCCCCAGCATTTT.